This is a list of T cell receptor beta chains from one sample in a study of CD8 T cells in Susac syndrome. TCRdb independently ran MiXCR on the immunoSEQ multiplex PCR reads; one entry per CDR3 protein. This table holds approximately 68,000 distinct CDR3 sequences, approximately 94% found once. The sequenced sample consisted of CD8+ T cells from PBMCs. The receptors were gathered from a human donor with multiple sclerosis. The CDR3 runs from the conserved cysteine through the conserved F or W. The D gene is left open where the match is weak. Size tells how often a clone was seen (once, few, many) or the class of an expanded clone, and some rows leave it out.

size: .
D: .
V: TRBV7-8
J: TRBJ1-2
CDR3: CASSLRWDYGYTF
DNA: TGTGCCAGCAGCCTGAGGTGGGACTATGGCTACACCTTC

size: .
D: .
V: TRBV5-1
J: TRBJ1-3
CDR3: CASSLAEALSGNTIYF
DNA: TGCGCCAGCAGCTTGGCGGAGGCGCTCTCTGGAAACACCATATATTTT

size: .
D: .
V: TRBV9
J: TRBJ2-2
CDR3: CASSPMGQVNTGELFF
DNA: TGTGCCAGCAGCCCTATGGGGCAGGTGAACACCGGGGAGCTGTTTTTT

size: .
D: .
V: TRBV20-1
J: TRBJ2-7
CDR3: CSARDRGQSYEQYF
DNA: TGCAGTGCTAGAGATCGCGGACAGAGCTACGAGCAGTACTTC

size: .
D: TRBD2
V: TRBV29-1
J: TRBJ2-3
CDR3: CSVEDGRRGASTDTQYF
DNA: TGCAGCGTTGAAGATGGACGGCGGGGGGCAAGCACAGATACGCAGTATTTT

size: .
D: TRBD1
V: TRBV13
J: TRBJ2-6
CDR3: CASSVTGDSGANVLTF
DNA: TGTGCCAGCAGCGTGACAGGGGATTCTGGGGCCAACGTCCTGACTTTC

size: .
D: .
V: TRBV30
J: TRBJ2-2
CDR3: CAWSKGKANTGELFF
DNA: TGTGCCTGGAGTAAAGGGAAGGCGAACACCGGGGAGCTGTTTTTT

size: .
D: TRBD2
V: TRBV12-3/TRBV12-4
J: TRBJ2-7
CDR3: CASSGVGGRYDEQYF
DNA: TGTGCCAGCAGTGGCGTTGGCGGGAGATACGACGAGCAGTACTTC

size: .
D: TRBD2
V: TRBV5-1
J: TRBJ2-1
CDR3: CASSFIGRESYNEQFF
DNA: TGCGCCAGCAGCTTTATCGGGCGGGAGAGTTACAATGAGCAGTTCTTC

size: once
D: .
V: TRBV19
J: TRBJ2-5
CDR3: CASTAAPGRWETQYF
DNA: TGTGCCAGTACTGCTGCCCCAGGTCGGTGGGAGACCCAGTACTTC

size: once
D: TRBD1
V: TRBV18
J: TRBJ1-2
CDR3: CASSPDDRDMDGYTF
DNA: TGTGCCAGCTCACCCGACGACAGGGATATGGATGGCTACACCTTC

size: .
D: .
V: TRBV12-3/TRBV12-4
J: TRBJ1-1
CDR3: CASSPPGDSTEAFF
DNA: TGTGCCAGCAGTCCCCCGGGAGACAGCACTGAAGCTTTCTTT

size: once
D: TRBD1
V: TRBV7-8
J: TRBJ2-2
CDR3: CASTDRAGELFF
DNA: TGTGCCAGCACTGACAGGGCCGGGGAGCTGTTTTTT

size: once
D: TRBD1
V: TRBV20-1
J: TRBJ1-5
CDR3: CSARPGQGALSNQPQHF
DNA: TGCAGTGCTAGACCGGGACAGGGGGCTTTGAGCAATCAGCCCCAGCATTTT

size: .
D: .
V: TRBV4-2
J: TRBJ1-5
CDR3: CASSQESGSLSQPQHF
DNA: TGTGCCAGCAGCCAAGAATCCGGCAGTCTAAGCCAGCCCCAGCATTTT

size: .
D: TRBD2
V: TRBV5-6
J: TRBJ2-7
CDR3: CASSPRTSGRWEQYF
DNA: TGTGCCAGCAGCCCAAGGACTAGCGGGAGATGGGAGCAGTACTTC

size: .
D: TRBD1
V: TRBV27
J: TRBJ1-1
CDR3: CASSSGTGATGGTEAFF
DNA: TGTGCCAGCAGTTCCGGGACAGGGGCCACTGGGGGCACTGAAGCTTTCTTT

size: .
D: TRBD1
V: TRBV4-1
J: TRBJ1-1
CDR3: CASSQNRGEGTEAFF
DNA: TGCGCCAGCAGTCAAAACAGGGGAGAAGGCACTGAAGCTTTCTTT

size: .
D: .
V: TRBV13
J: TRBJ2-3
CDR3: CASSPRRHTQYF
DNA: TGTGCCAGCAGCCCCCGTAGGCATACGCAGTATTTT

size: once
D: TRBD2
V: TRBV25-1
J: TRBJ2-7
CDR3: CASRMGGTEQYF
DNA: TGTGCCAGCAGGATGGGGGGGACCGAGCAGTACTTC

size: .
D: .
V: TRBV13
J: TRBJ2-2
CDR3: CASSRLSEELFF
DNA: TGTGCCAGCAGTCGACTCTCGGAGGAGCTGTTTTTT

size: .
D: .
V: TRBV3-1
J: TRBJ2-1
CDR3: CASSFGRTALYNEQFF
DNA: TGTGCCAGCAGCTTTGGCCGGACAGCACTTTACAATGAGCAGTTCTTC

size: .
D: TRBD1
V: TRBV2
J: TRBJ2-1
CDR3: CASSVHRYRGIYNEQFF
DNA: TGTGCCAGCAGCGTCCACCGCTACAGGGGGATCTACAATGAGCAGTTCTTC

size: .
D: TRBD2
V: TRBV7-8
J: TRBJ2-5
CDR3: CASSSGTSGRAGETQYF
DNA: TGTGCCAGCAGCTCGGGGACTAGCGGGAGGGCCGGAGAGACCCAGTACTTC

size: .
D: .
V: TRBV10-3
J: TRBJ1-5
CDR3: CAISESKGTIMAQHF
DNA: TGTGCCATCAGTGAGTCGAAGGGGACCATCATGGCCCAGCATTTT